Below are 15 T cell receptor beta chains sequenced from a single sample in a study of technical replicates of blood from a few donors. TCRdb keeps only in-frame clones here, not all; method: immunoSEQ multiplex PCR. The table lists roughly 14,000 clones, about 82% of them singletons. The source material was PBMCs. The origin of the receptors is a human donor in good health.

This clone was recorded a few times. The chain couples TRBV2 to TRBJ2-7; a possible D gene is TRBD2 (5 bases). V shed 0 bases and J shed 6 bases, with 6 bases lying between them. The CDR3 length is 12 residues. CDR1 and CDR2 (germline): SNHLY, FYNNEI. Here the CDR3 reads CASSEARVEQYF. The CDR3 nucleotides are TGTGCCAGCAGTGAAGCGCGGGTCGAGCAGTACTTC. Looking up the rest from reference TRBV2 and TRBJ2-7 gives the full variable domain: EPEVTQTPSHQVTQMGQEVILRCVPISNHLYFYWYRQILGQKVEFLVSFYNNEISEKSEIFDDQFSVERPDGSNFTLKIRSTKLEDSAMYFCASSEARVEQYFGPGTRLTVT.

This clone is a singleton in its sample. This chain joins TRBV6-5 and TRBJ1-3, with 8 positions matching TRBD1. The CDR3 runs to 16 residues. Trimming cost V 0 bases and J 3 bases; bases outside gene matches: 4. Germline CDR1 and CDR2: MNHEY and SVGAGI. The CDR3 DNA sequence: TGTGCCAGCAGTTACTCGAATACAGGGGGTGGAAACACCATATATTTT. This codes for CASSYSNTGGGNTIYF.

V usage is TRBV19 and J usage is TRBJ2-1; 12 positions agree with TRBD2. The CDR3 length is 20 residues. Trimming removed 4 bases from V and 0 bases from J; junction bases left unmatched: 13. Germline CDR1 reads LNHDA; CDR2 reads SQIVND (reference sequence). The CDR3 coding sequence is TGTGCCAGTAGTAAGATCGAGGGGACTAGCGGGCCTTACTCCTACAATGAGCAGTTCTTC. It codes for CASSKIEGTSGPYSYNEQFF.

The chain couples TRBV5-4 to TRBJ2-3; TRBD2 matches 7 bases. CDR1 and CDR2 (germline): SGHNT, YYREEE (reference sequence). Trimming took 0 bases from V and 3 from J; bases not matched to a gene: 7. This CDR3 region has 16 residues. In DNA, the CDR3 is TGTGCCAGCAGCTTGGGGTTAGAGCGGGAAACAGATACGCAGTATTTT. Its translation: CASSLGLERETDTQYF. The full variable domain, completed using reference TRBV5-4 and TRBJ2-3, is ETGVTQSPTHLIKTRGQQVTLRCSSQSGHNTVSWYQQALGQGPQFIFQYYREEENGRGNFPPRFSGLQFPNYSSELNVNALELDDSALYLCASSLGLERETDTQYFGPGTRLTVL.

This clone was found a few times. V and J are TRBV6-1 and TRBJ1-1, with TRBD1 matching 9 bases. Germline lookup yields CDR1 MNHNS and CDR2 SASEGT. V lost 5 bases to trimming and J lost 1 base; unmatched junction nucleotides: 5. This CDR3 has 15 amino acids. DNA for the CDR3: TGTGCCAGCAGTCCTAGGACAGGGGCGAACACTGAAGCTTTCTTT. It encodes CASSPRTGANTEAFF.

The V call is TRBV25-1, the J call TRBJ2-5; 11 bases map to TRBD2. The trim removed 4 bases at V and 4 bases at J, leaving 2 bases unmatched. Germline assignment: CDR1 MGHDK and CDR2 SYGVNS. The CDR3 is 14 amino acids. The CDR3 coding sequence is TGTGCCAGCAGTGTGACTAGCGGGATAGAGACCCAGTACTTC. It is translated as CASSVTSGIETQYF.

The genes are TRBV5-1 and TRBJ2-7; 8 bases agree with TRBD2. The CDR3 is 15 amino acids. Germline V gives CDR1 SGHRS, CDR2 YFSETQ. Unmatched junction bases numbered 8, after V lost 5 bases and J lost 1 base. The CDR3 DNA is TGCGCCAGCAGGTCCGGCTCGGGGGGGTCCTACGAGCAGTACTTC. This gives the protein CASRSGSGGSYEQYF.

V is TRBV10-1 and J is TRBJ1-1; 7 bases are shared with TRBD1. Germline assignment: CDR1 WNHNN and CDR2 SYGVQD (reference sequence). With V trimmed by 4 bases and J by 5 bases, 13 bases remained unmatched. CDR3 size: 16 residues. CDR3 sequence reads: CASSAGTAHGDTEAFF. The CDR3 nucleotides read TGCGCCAGCAGTGCAGGGACAGCCCACGGGGATACTGAAGCTTTCTTT.

The chain links TRBV6-5 to TRBJ1-2; D perhaps matches TRBD1 (6 bases). Germline V CDR1 and CDR2: MNHEY, SVGAGI. CDR3 length equals 14 residues. Trimming removed 6 bases from V and 4 bases from J, with 15 bases in between. The CDR3 DNA sequence: TGTGCCAGCAGATTAGGGGCAGGGGTCTATGGCTACACCTTC. It yields the protein CASRLGAGVYGYTF.

The chain has TRBV11-2 and TRBJ2-7; TRBD1 agrees at 8 bases. The germline gives CDR1 SGHAT, CDR2 FQNNGV. Unmatched junction bases numbered 5, after V lost 2 bases and J lost 2 bases. The CDR3 consists of 15 residues. DNA of the CDR3: TGTGCCAGCAGCTTAACGGGGACAGGTCCCTACGAGCAGTACTTC. Its protein product is CASSLTGTGPYEQYF.

The V call is TRBV7-2, the J call TRBJ2-7; TRBD1 aligns across 7 bases. Looked up from germline, CDR1 is SGHTA and CDR2 is FQGNSA. V lost 5 bases to trimming and J lost 2 bases; unmatched junction nucleotides: 9. This CDR3 region has 15 residues. CDR3 bases: TGTGCCAGCAGCCCACCGCCCGGGACAGCCTACGAGCAGTACTTC. Its protein product is CASSPPPGTAYEQYF.

The V and J genes are TRBV6-5 and TRBJ2-7, with TRBD1 matching over 9 bases. Germline V lookup: CDR1 MNHEY, CDR2 SVGAGI. Unmatched junction bases numbered 11, after V lost 10 bases and J lost 1 base. There are 15 residues in the CDR3. CDR3 region: CATLLSGTGSYEQYF. In DNA form, the CDR3 reads TGTGCCACCCTTCTCTCCGGGACAGGGTCCTACGAGCAGTACTTC.

The rearrangement joins TRBV6-5 to TRBJ2-2; 8 bases line up with TRBD1. V dropped 5 bases and J dropped 4; count of bases not matched to a gene: 0. This CDR3 is 13 amino acids long. CDR1 MNHEY and CDR2 SVGAGI come from the germline V gene. CDR3 bases: TGTGCCAGCAGTGACAGGGGCACCGGGGAGCTGTTTTTT. Protein product: CASSDRGTGELFF.

This CDR3 is CASSKEGDVPDTGELFF. The CDR3 DNA reads TGTGCCAGCAGCAAAGAGGGGGACGTGCCCGACACCGGGGAGCTGTTTTTT. This rearrangement joins TRBV21-1 to TRBJ2-2; TRBD1, the table's D call, lacks a check against the DNA. TRBV21-1 is listed as a pseudogene. CDR3 length: 17 residues.

The chain combines TRBV18 with TRBJ2-5; 7 positions match TRBD1. J gave up 2 bases and V 3 bases, and 9 bases lay outside the gene matches. The CDR3 has 16 amino acids. Looked up from germline, CDR1 is KGHSH and CDR2 is LQKENI. CDR3 bases: TGTGCCAGCTCACCTCGACGGGACAGAGGTCAAGAGACCCAGTACTTC. Protein sequence: CASSPRRDRGQETQYF.